One and the same sample provided the 24 T cell receptor beta chains below, sequenced in a study of T-cell memory formation after mild COVID-19. TCRdb fed the 5' RACE reads into MiXCR, producing one record per CDR3 protein. The sample holds about 400,000 distinct CDR3 sequences, more than 20% seen once. Sequenced material: PBMCs or a T cell subset sorted from them (not recorded which). The receptors derive from an adult woman who had mild COVID-19 (a few samples of this study predate the infection). Cell type and time point are not known.

The V and J genes are TRBV20-1 and TRBJ1-1; TRBD1 matches at 8 bases. Trimming at V came to 6 bases and at J to 10 bases, leaving 7 bases not matched to a gene. Germline V gives CDR1 DFQATT, CDR2 SNEGSKA (reference sequence). The CDR3 runs to 11 residues. The CDR3 DNA reads TGCAGTGCCTTTCAGGGGGCGAGAGCTTTCTTT. The encoded protein is CSAFQGARAFF.

The chain employs TRBV20-1 and TRBJ1-1; tentatively, D is TRBD1 (6 bases). The CDR3 runs to 19 residues. Per germline, CDR1 DFQATT and CDR2 SNEGSKA (reference sequence). The ends were cut back, 0 bases at V and 0 bases at J, with 23 bases in the middle. CDR3 nucleotides: TGCAGTGCTAGAGATTTAGTGGGGGCGCGTTCCCCCATGAACACTGAAGCTTTCTTT. Translating it yields CSARDLVGARSPMNTEAFF.

J is TRBJ1-5 and V is TRBV20-1; D might be TRBD1 (6 bases). Per germline, CDR1 DFQATT and CDR2 SNEGSKA (reference sequence). V lost 3 bases, J lost 6 bases, and 12 bases lay in between. The length of the CDR3 is 13 residues. CDR3 coding DNA: TGCAGTGCTAGTCCTCGGGGGCCTCAGCCCCAGCATTTT. Translated, it gives CSASPRGPQPQHF.

This clonotype has more than one count but fewer than ten. This chain joins TRBV15 and TRBJ2-5; D possibly uses TRBD1 or TRBD2 (6 bases each). Trimming removed 1 base at V and 5 bases at J, with 11 bases between. The V gene's germline CDR1 is LNHNV and CDR2 YYDKDF (reference sequence). The CDR3 totals 14 residues. Written as DNA, the CDR3 is TGTGCCACCAGCAGAGTGGGGGGCGTCGAGACCCAGTACTTC. Its translation: CATSRVGGVETQYF.

This chain's CDR3 is CATSDQDRGLGQPQHF. CDR3 bases: TGTGCCACCAGTGACCAGGACAGGGGGCTTGGACAGCCCCAGCATTTT. The chain recombines TRBV24-1 with TRBJ1-5, with 11 bases that match TRBD1. The germline gives CDR1 KGHDR, CDR2 SFDVKD. Trimming removed 4 bases from V and 7 bases from J; junction bases left unmatched: 8. This CDR3 has 16 amino acids.

The chain employs TRBV9 and TRBJ2-5; D is perhaps TRBD1 or TRBD2 (5 bases each). The germline V gene encodes CDR1 SGDLS and CDR2 YYNGEE. This CDR3 has 15 amino acids. The V gene lost 0 bases and the J gene lost 5 bases, with 14 bases spanning the gap. The CDR3 DNA follows: TGTGCCAGCAGCGTAGGGGACCCCCTCCATGAGACCCAGTACTTC. Protein product: CASSVGDPLHETQYF.

This chain links TRBV4-1 with TRBJ1-2; 7 nucleotides agree with TRBD1. The CDR3 spans 19 residues. J lost 0 bases, V lost 0 bases, and 13 bases had no gene match. Germline V lookup: CDR1 MGHRA, CDR2 YSYEKL. CDR3: CASSQDSPGQLIANYGYTF. The CDR3 region has the DNA TGCGCCAGCAGCCAAGATTCTCCGGGACAGTTGATAGCTAACTATGGCTACACCTTC.

The rearrangement joins TRBV29-1 to TRBJ2-7, with D unresolved. The germline V gene has CDR1 SQVTM and CDR2 ANQGSEA. The germline V and J ends were trimmed by 2 bases and 5 bases, with 19 bases remaining between them. The CDR3 is 15 amino acids. The CDR3 DNA reads as TGCAGCGTTGAACGGCTGGACGGTGGGGTAAACGAGCAGTACTTC. This translates into CSVERLDGGVNEQYF.

The CDR3 region is CASRVLAGVTDTQYF. Written as DNA, the CDR3 is TGCGCCAGCAGAGTACTAGCGGGGGTGACAGATACGCAGTATTTT. The rearrangement uses TRBV5-1 and TRBJ2-3; 11 bases agree with TRBD2. The J segment lost 3 bases and the V segment lost 5 bases, leaving 5 bases of the junction unmatched. The CDR3 loop spans 15 amino acids. Per germline, CDR1 SGHRS and CDR2 YFSETQ.

This clonotype was picked up a small number of times. The rearrangement uses TRBV6-5 and TRBJ1-1; perhaps TRBD1 as D (5 bases). V was clipped by 2 bases and J by 0 bases, with 10 bases between them. There are 15 residues in the CDR3. CDR1 and CDR2 (germline): MNHEY, SVGAGI. The CDR3 nucleotides are TGTGCCAGCAGTTACGGGGAGGGGCTGAACACTGAAGCTTTCTTT. Translating it yields CASSYGEGLNTEAFF.

This rearrangement joins TRBV12-3 or TRBV12-4 to TRBJ2-5, with TRBD2 matching over 7 bases. Germline trimming cut 3 bases from V and 5 bases from J; bases unmatched to any gene: 9. This CDR3 has 15 residues. The CDR3 DNA is TGTGCCAGCAGTTTGTTCGGCGGGAGCGAGGAGACCCAGTACTTC. As protein: CASSLFGGSEETQYF.

This clonotype appeared a few times. The chain is built from TRBV12-5 and TRBJ2-7; D is unclear. Per germline, CDR1 LGHNT and CDR2 FRNRAP. CDR3 length: 12 residues. Trimming took 6 bases from V and 4 from J, leaving 10 bases between them. The CDR3 protein is CASGPTFYEQYF. Written as DNA, the CDR3 is TGTGCTAGTGGCCCCACCTTTTACGAGCAGTACTTC. Full variable domain (outside the CDR3, taken from reference TRBV12-5 and TRBJ2-7): DARVTQTPRHKVTEMGQEVTMRCQPILGHNTVFWYRQTMMQGLELLAYFRNRAPLDDSGMPKDRFSAEMPDATLATLKIQPSEPRDSAVYFCASGPTFYEQYFGPGTRLTVT.

This clonotype turned up a few times. The V and J genes are TRBV6-2 or TRBV6-3 and TRBJ2-7; D might be TRBD2 (6 bases). The length of the CDR3 is 14 residues. Trimming took 6 bases from V and 3 from J, leaving 15 bases between them. Germline V gene lookup returns CDR1 MNHEY and CDR2 SVGEGT. The CDR3 DNA sequence: TGTGCCAGCAGATCTGGGACTGAGATCTACGAGCAGTACTTC. Translated, it gives CASRSGTEIYEQYF.

This clonotype showed up just a few times. V usage is TRBV20-1 and J usage is TRBJ2-1; TRBD2 aligns across 8 bases. This CDR3 contains 13 residues. V dropped 5 bases and J dropped 4; count of bases not matched to a gene: 4. Looked up from germline, CDR1 is DFQATT and CDR2 is SNEGSKA (reference sequence). The CDR3 region has the DNA TGCAGTGCTTACGGGAGGGAATACAATGAGCAGTTCTTC. It is translated as CSAYGREYNEQFF.

This sequence joins TRBV7-9 and TRBJ2-2; 13 bases are a match to TRBD2. Losses at the gene ends were 4 bases for V and 5 bases for J; bases not matched to a gene: 4. This CDR3 comprises 16 residues. Germline-derived CDR1 and CDR2 are SEHNR and FQNEAQ (reference sequence). CDR3: CASSSGLAGRTGELFF. The CDR3 DNA sequence: TGTGCCAGCAGCTCGGGACTAGCGGGACGTACCGGGGAGCTGTTTTTT. Full variable domain (rest looked up from reference TRBV7-9 and TRBJ2-2): DTGVSQNPRHKITKRGQNVTFRCDPISEHNRLYWYRQTLGQGPEFLTYFQNEAQLEKSRLLSDRFSAERPKGSFSTLEIQRTEQGDSAMYLCASSSGLAGRTGELFFGEGSRLTVL.

This clonotype was counted between two and nine times. The J gene is TRBJ2-3, the V gene TRBV7-9; D is unclear. Trimming removed 1 base from V and 5 bases from J, with 7 bases in between. The CDR3 totals 13 residues. CDR1 and CDR2 (germline): SEHNR, FQNEAQ (reference sequence). The DNA for the CDR3 is TGTGCCAGCAGCTTAGGGTCCATAGATACGCAGTATTTT. Translation: CASSLGSIDTQYF.

The table lists this clonotype with a few counts. V gene TRBV5-5 combines with J gene TRBJ1-2; D call uncertain. V gave up 3 bases and J gave up 4 bases, with 10 bases separating them. Germline V CDR1 and CDR2: SGHKS, YYEKEE (reference sequence). The CDR3 is 13 amino acids. CDR3 loop: CASSSDGRYGYTF. CDR3 sequence (DNA): TGTGCCAGCAGCTCGGACGGCCGCTATGGCTACACCTTC.

This clonotype appeared many times. The V gene is TRBV9, the J gene TRBJ2-2; 7 bases match TRBD2. V shed 4 bases, J shed 4 bases, and the junction held 7 bases outside the gene matches. In germline, CDR1 is SGDLS, CDR2 YYNGEE. This CDR3 spans 15 amino acids. The CDR3 DNA sequence: TGTGCCAGCAGCCCCCGGGACTACCGCACCGGGGAGCTGTTTTTT. Translated: CASSPRDYRTGELFF.

This chain uses TRBV2 with TRBJ1-4; a weak D match, TRBD1 (6 bases). The V end lost 10 bases, the J end lost 5 bases, and 14 bases lay between the germline ends. The CDR3 consists of 13 residues. Germline V gene sequence: CDR1 SNHLY, CDR2 FYNNEI. The CDR3 loop is CAIGGQPNEKLFF. As DNA, the CDR3 is TGTGCCATAGGTGGACAGCCAAATGAAAAACTGTTTTTT.

This clonotype came up a few times. The rearrangement links TRBV6-5 to TRBJ1-1; D remains ambiguous. Germline CDR1 is MNHEY and CDR2 is SVGAGI. V lost 0 bases and J lost 6, with 8 bases in between. The CDR3 is made up of 13 amino acids. CDR3 sequence (DNA): TGTGCCAGCAGTTACTCCCGCGGGGCTGAAGCTTTCTTT. Translation gives CASSYSRGAEAFF.

The rearrangement links TRBV7-9 to TRBJ2-2, with 7 bases fitting TRBD2. This CDR3 is built from 15 residues. Germline assignment: CDR1 SEHNR and CDR2 FQNEAQ (reference sequence). Unmatched junction bases numbered 6, after V lost 5 bases and J lost 3 bases. This CDR3 is CASSNRDYHTGELFF. Here the CDR3 DNA reads TGTGCCAGCAGCAACCGGGACTACCACACCGGGGAGCTGTTTTTT. The entire variable domain, with the rest obtained from reference TRBV7-9 and TRBJ2-2, is as follows: DTGVSQNPRHKITKRGQNVTFRCDPISEHNRLYWYRQTLGQGPEFLTYFQNEAQLEKSRLLSDRFSAERPKGSFSTLEIQRTEQGDSAMYLCASSNRDYHTGELFFGEGSRLTVL.

The chain recombines TRBV2 with TRBJ1-1; perhaps TRBD1 as D (6 bases). Between the trimmed V and J ends, which lost 4 bases and 3 bases, there was a span of 15 bases. Per germline, CDR1 SNHLY and CDR2 FYNNEI. This CDR3 has 15 amino acids. The CDR3 loop is CASSGPGVGDTEAFF. DNA of the CDR3: TGTGCCAGCAGTGGCCCAGGGGTTGGGGACACTGAAGCTTTCTTT.

The J gene is TRBJ1-5, the V gene TRBV6-2 or TRBV6-3; D might be TRBD1 (5 bases). The CDR3 covers 15 residues. From germline, CDR1 is MNHEY and CDR2 SVGEGT. Trimming stripped 0 bases from V and 4 bases from J, with 10 bases between. CDR3 coding DNA: TGTGCCAGCAGTTACTCGATCGGGGGTAATCAGCCCCAGCATTTT. Translating it yields CASSYSIGGNQPQHF.

This clonotype was counted between two and nine times. The V gene is TRBV3-1, the J gene TRBJ1-2, with 8 positions matching TRBD1. V was clipped by 2 bases and J by 2 bases; unmatched bases: 4. This CDR3 comprises 15 residues. The V gene's germline CDR1 is LGHDT and CDR2 YNNKEL (reference sequence). This CDR3 reads CASSQRDRRNYGYTF. The CDR3, as DNA: TGTGCCAGCAGCCAACGGGACAGGAGGAACTATGGCTACACCTTC. Complete variable domain (other parts from reference TRBV3-1 and TRBJ1-2): DTAVSQTPKYLVTQMGNDKSIKCEQNLGHDTMYWYKQDSKKFLKIMFSYNNKELIINETVPNRFSPKSPDKAHLNLHINSLELGDSAVYFCASSQRDRRNYGYTFGSGTRLTVV.